This TCR beta chain was recorded in a study of vaccination and CD4 T cells after COVID-19. As for the study in general: Blood was drawn a median about 75 days post second dose, range 14 to 241.

Noted treatment: roughly 11-day PBMC culture with coronavirus spike peptide pools or control peptides (ViraFEST assay). Antigen-specific T cell expansion with peptide pools preceded TCR sequencing in the ViraFEST approach. Peptide pools at around 9.6 ug/ml stimulated two million PBMCs per well with approximately 9.1 IU/ml IL-2. This clonotype was found once. No antigen is known for it. Germline V lookup: CDR1 MNHNS, CDR2 SASEGT. Losses at the gene ends were 8 bases for V and 1 base for J; bases not matched to a gene: 8. This CDR3 has 15 residues. Oncomine TCR Beta short-read sequencing was applied to DNA from cultured CD4+ T cells. MiXCR, run by TCRdb on the PCR reads, gives a single entry per CDR3 protein. The sample contains 16,000 or so distinct CDR3 sequences, around 46% of which appear only once.

The sequence derives from a human donor who had recovered from COVID-19. This chain joins TRBV6-1 and TRBJ2-3, with TRBD2 matching over 8 bases. This material consisted of CD4+ T cells from blood, cultured in vitro, taken after SARS-CoV-2 vaccination. In DNA form, the CDR3 reads TGTGCCAGCCGAGAGGTAGCGGGACGCACAGATACGCAGTATTTT. This translates into CASREVAGRTDTQYF.